The T cell receptor beta chain described here comes from a study of T-cell reconstitution after alpha-beta-depleted transplantation in children. Study-wide results and limits: T-cell numbers and diversity one year post-transplant derived largely from freshly generated T cells. Reportedly, only several hundred clones from non-depleted graft cells drove alpha-beta T-cell counts at about two months.

This clonotype was counted between two and nine times. Its antigen is undetermined. A library of TCRbeta sequences, prepared with unique molecular identifiers, was generated. In TCRdb, the PCR reads were re-called with MiXCR into one record per CDR3 protein. Altogether about 440,000 distinct CDR3 sequences are present, roughly two fifths being singletons, with the ten largest covering roughly a quarter. The receptor's source is a girl aged 2-10 years with aplastic anemia, due to receive a stem cell transplant. Sequencing was performed on PBMCs, taken before TCRalphabeta/CD19-depleted stem cell transplant.

CDR3 DNA: TGCGCCAGCAGCTTGCGAGAAGCGAACACCGGGGAGCTGTTTTTT. Its protein is CASSLREANTGELFF. The chain carries TRBV5-1 and TRBJ2-2; the D is unclear. The CDR3 contains 15 residues. Germline V gene sequence: CDR1 SGHRS, CDR2 YFSETQ. V lost 1 base, J lost 0 bases, and 7 bases lay in between.